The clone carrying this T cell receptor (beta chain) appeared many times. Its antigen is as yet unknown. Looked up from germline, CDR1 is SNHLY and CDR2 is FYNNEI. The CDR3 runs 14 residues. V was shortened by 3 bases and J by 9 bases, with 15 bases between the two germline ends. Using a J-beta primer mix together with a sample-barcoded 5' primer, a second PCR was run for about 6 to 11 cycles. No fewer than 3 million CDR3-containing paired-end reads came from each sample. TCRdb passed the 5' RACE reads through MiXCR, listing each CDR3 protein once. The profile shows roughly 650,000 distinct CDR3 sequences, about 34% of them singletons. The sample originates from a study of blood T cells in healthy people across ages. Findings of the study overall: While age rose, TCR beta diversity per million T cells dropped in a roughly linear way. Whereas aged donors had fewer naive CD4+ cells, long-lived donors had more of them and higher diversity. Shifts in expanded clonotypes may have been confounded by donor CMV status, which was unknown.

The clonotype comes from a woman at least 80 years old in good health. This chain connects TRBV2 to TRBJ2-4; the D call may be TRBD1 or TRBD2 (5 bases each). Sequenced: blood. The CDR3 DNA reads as TGTGCCAGCAGTGAGGGGGACGGTCTGAGCATTCAGTACTTC. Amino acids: CASSEGDGLSIQYF.